This record concerns one T cell receptor beta chain sequence. This entry is derived from a study of long-term antiretroviral therapy in people with HIV. Running of the v3.0 immunoSEQ assay took place at survey level. Generated by immunoSEQ multiplex PCR, the TCRdb table keeps only in-frame clones and is missing some. The table shows 25,000 to 35,000 clones, with just under 80% occurring only once. The sequence came from a woman aged 45-59 years with HIV. The specimen comprised unsorted PBMCs, sampled 3.1 years after starting antiretroviral therapy.

CDR3 sequence: CAWSVSDRGRMNTEAFF. The CDR3 DNA follows: TGTGCCTGGAGTGTTTCGGACAGGGGGAGGATGAACACTGAAGCTTTCTTT. The genes are TRBV30 and TRBJ1-1, with 10 bases identical to TRBD1. V trimming: 0 bases; J trimming: 0 bases; junction bases outside the gene matches: 7. Germline CDR1 is GTSNPN and CDR2 is SVGIG (reference sequence). The CDR3 runs 17 residues.